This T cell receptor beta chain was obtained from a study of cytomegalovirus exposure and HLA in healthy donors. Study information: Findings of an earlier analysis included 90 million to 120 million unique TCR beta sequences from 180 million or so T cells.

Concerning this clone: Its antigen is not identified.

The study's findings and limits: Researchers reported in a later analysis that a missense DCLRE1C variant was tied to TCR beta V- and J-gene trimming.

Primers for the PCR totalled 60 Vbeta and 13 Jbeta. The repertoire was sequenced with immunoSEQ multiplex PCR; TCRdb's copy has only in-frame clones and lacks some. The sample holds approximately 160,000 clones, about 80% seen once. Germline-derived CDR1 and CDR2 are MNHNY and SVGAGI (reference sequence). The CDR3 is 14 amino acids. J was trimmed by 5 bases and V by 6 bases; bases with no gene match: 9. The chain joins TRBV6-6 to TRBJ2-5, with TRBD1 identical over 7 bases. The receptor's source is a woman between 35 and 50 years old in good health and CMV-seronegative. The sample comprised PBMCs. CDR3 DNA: TGTGCCAGCAGACTACCCGGACAGGTGGAGACCCAGTACTTC. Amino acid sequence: CASRLPGQVETQYF.